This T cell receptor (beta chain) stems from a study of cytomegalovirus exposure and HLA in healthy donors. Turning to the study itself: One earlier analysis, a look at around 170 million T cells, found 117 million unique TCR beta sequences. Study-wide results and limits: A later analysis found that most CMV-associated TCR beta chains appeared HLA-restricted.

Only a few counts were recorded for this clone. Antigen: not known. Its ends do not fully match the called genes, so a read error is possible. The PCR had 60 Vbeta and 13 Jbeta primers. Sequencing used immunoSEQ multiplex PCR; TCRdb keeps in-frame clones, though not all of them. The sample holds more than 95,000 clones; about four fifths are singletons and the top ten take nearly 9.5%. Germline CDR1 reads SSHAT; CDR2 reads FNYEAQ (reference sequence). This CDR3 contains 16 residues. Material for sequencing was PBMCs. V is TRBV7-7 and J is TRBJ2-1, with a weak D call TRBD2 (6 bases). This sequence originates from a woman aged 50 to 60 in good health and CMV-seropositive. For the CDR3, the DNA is TGTGCTAGCAGCTTACGGGCCGGGAGCTCCTACAATGAGCAGTTCTTC. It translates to CASSLRAGSSYNEQFF.